One sample yielded the 14 T cell receptor beta chains listed below, sequenced in a study of blood T cell repertoires in COVID-19. Profiling relied on immunoSEQ multiplex PCR, and the TCRdb table lists in-frame clones only, not all of them. In the table there are roughly 150,000 clones, about 89% of which are singletons. Sequencing input: peripheral blood. These TCRs come from a man between 60 and 75 years old with active or convalescent COVID-19.

The chain is built from TRBV5-4 and TRBJ2-5; 9 positions agree with TRBD1. The CDR3 length is 15 residues. CDR1 is SGHNT, CDR2 YYREEE, per germline (reference sequence). V lost 4 bases and J lost 4; bases outside the gene matches: 8. The CDR3 reads CASSGPTGGRETQYF. The CDR3 DNA is TGTGCCAGCAGCGGCCCGACAGGGGGGCGAGAGACCCAGTACTTC.

J is TRBJ2-1 and V is TRBV20-1, with a possible D match to TRBD2 (5 bases). Trimming took 3 bases from V and 4 from J, leaving 10 bases between them. CDR1 and CDR2 from the germline V gene are DFQATT and SNEGSKA (reference sequence). The CDR3 length is 13 residues. CDR3 region: CSASGREYNEQFF. CDR3 bases: TGCAGTGCTAGTGGACGGGAATACAATGAGCAGTTCTTC.

The gene calls are TRBV7-9 and TRBJ1-2; D ambiguous. The germline gives CDR1 SEHNR, CDR2 FQNEAQ (reference sequence). Trimming took off 5 bases at V and 4 bases at J, with 11 bases between the two ends. The CDR3 has 13 residues. CDR3 bases: TGTGCCAGCAGCCGCGATGTAACCTATGGCTACACCTTC. Protein: CASSRDVTYGYTF.

The V gene is TRBV2, the J gene TRBJ2-7, with TRBD2 identical over 7 bases. With 4 bases clipped from V and 10 bases from J, the junction kept 13 bases outside the gene matches. The CDR3 has 14 residues. Germline CDR1 is SNHLY and CDR2 is FYNNEI. DNA of the CDR3: TGTGCCAGCAGTGGGACGAGAGGGACTACTGACCAGTACTTC. Translating gives CASSGTRGTTDQYF.

This chain connects TRBV18 to TRBJ2-5, with 8 bases identical to TRBD1. Germline CDR1 KGHSH, CDR2 LQKENI. The CDR3 is made up of 15 amino acids. The ends lost 3 bases at V and 5 bases at J; junction bases unmatched: 8. CDR3 DNA sequence: TGTGCCAGCTCACCCCCAGGGGGCACCGTCGAGACCCAGTACTTC. This sequence encodes CASSPPGGTVETQYF.

The chain is built from TRBV18 and TRBJ1-4; TRBD1 matches 7 bases. The V segment lost 6 bases and the J segment 5 bases; nucleotides outside the gene matches: 3. This CDR3 spans 13 amino acids. CDR1 KGHSH and CDR2 LQKENI come from the germline V gene. CDR3 protein: CASSGTDNEKLFF. The CDR3 region has the DNA TGTGCCAGCTCCGGGACAGACAATGAAAAACTGTTTTTT.

This clone occurred once. The sample has other DNA sequences that encode this CDR3 too. CDR3 loop: CASSPGTSGGDTQYF. In nucleotides, the CDR3 is TGTGCCAGCTCACCGGGGACTAGCGGAGGAGATACGCAGTATTTT. The chain has TRBV18 and TRBJ2-3; TRBD2 aligns across 11 bases. V was pared by 3 bases and J by 5 bases, with 4 bases of the junction left unmatched. The CDR3 totals 15 residues. The V gene's germline CDR1 is KGHSH and CDR2 LQKENI. The variable domain in full, completed from reference TRBV18 and TRBJ2-3, reads NAGVMQNPRHLVRRRGQEARLRCSPMKGHSHVYWYRQLPEEGLKFMVYLQKENIIDESGMPKERFSAEFPKEGPSILRIQQVVRGDSAAYFCASSPGTSGGDTQYFGPGTRLTVL.

This clone was seen a single time. The V and J genes are TRBV5-6 and TRBJ1-2; 11 bases match TRBD1. The CDR3 covers 14 residues. From germline, CDR1 is SGHDT and CDR2 YYEEEE. Trimming at V came to 4 bases and at J to 7 bases, leaving 6 bases not matched to a gene. CDR3 sequence (DNA): TGTGCCAGCAGCACGGGACAGGGGGTTATTGGCTACACCTTC. Protein: CASSTGQGVIGYTF.

The chain carries TRBV6-1 and TRBJ1-2; 8 bases align to TRBD1. J lost 4 bases, V lost 4 bases, and 14 bases had no gene match. CDR1 MNHNS and CDR2 SASEGT come from the germline V gene. The CDR3 spans 17 residues. The CDR3 DNA follows: TGTGCCAGCAGTGTGGGGGCGGACAGGGAAATCCCCTATGGCTACACCTTC. This codes for CASSVGADREIPYGYTF.

V and J are TRBV6-5 and TRBJ1-6; the D gene is possibly TRBD1 (5 bases). The CDR3 runs 14 residues. V was clipped by 5 bases and J by 10 bases, with 15 bases between them. Germline V lookup: CDR1 MNHEY, CDR2 SVGAGI. In DNA form, the CDR3 reads TGTGCCAGCAGTAAGACGGGACTCGAGTCACCCCTCCACTTT. Translated: CASSKTGLESPLHF.

The V and J genes are TRBV29-1 and TRBJ2-5; the D gene is possibly TRBD1 (6 bases). Germline lookup yields CDR1 SQVTM and CDR2 ANQGSEA. Trimming took 6 bases from V and 0 from J, leaving 11 bases between them. The CDR3 is 13 residues long. This CDR3 is CSVRTEYQETQYF. The CDR3 DNA is TGCAGCGTCCGGACAGAATACCAAGAGACCCAGTACTTC.

The rearrangement uses TRBV19 and TRBJ2-3; 13 nucleotides line up with TRBD2. Per germline, CDR1 LNHDA and CDR2 SQIVND (reference sequence). The CDR3 length is 13 residues. The trim removed 11 bases at V and 5 bases at J, leaving 4 bases unmatched. The chain's CDR3 is CASRTSGGDTQYF. The DNA of the CDR3 is TGTGCCTCCCGGACTAGCGGGGGAGATACGCAGTATTTT.

The V call is TRBV4-3, the J call TRBJ2-4; D is possibly TRBD1 (7 bases). The length of the CDR3 is 16 residues. CDR1 is LGHNA and CDR2 is YSLEER in the germline V gene. Trimming cost V 0 bases and J 0 bases, with 9 bases left between them. In DNA, the CDR3 is TGCGCCAGCAGCCAAGATCAGGGGGGAGCCAAAAACATTCAGTACTTC. It is translated as CASSQDQGGAKNIQYF.

This chain connects TRBV5-4 to TRBJ1-6, with 8 bases matching TRBD1. CDR1 is SGHNT and CDR2 is YYREEE in the germline V gene (reference sequence). The junction had 3 bases not matched to a gene; V was cut back by 4 bases and J by 0 bases. The CDR3 has 16 amino acids. The CDR3 loop is CASSRQGSSYNSPLHF. CDR3 nucleotides: TGTGCCAGCAGCAGACAGGGGAGCTCCTATAATTCACCCCTCCACTTT.